A single sample is the source of the 17 T cell receptor beta chains below, sequenced in a study of molecular identifiers for immune sequencing clone quantification. TCRdb reprocessed the PCR reads via MiXCR and lists one record per CDR3 protein. In the table there are 250,000 to 350,000 distinct CDR3 sequences, roughly 23% of which are singletons. The source material was naive CD8+ T cells from blood, with Jurkat cell RNA spiked in. As to subset: FACS-sorted CD8+CD4-CCR7+CD45RA+ naive T cells. Source of these receptors: a human donor in good health. Some libraries in this study had Jurkat cell RNA spiked in.

This clonotype has just a few counts. The rearrangement joins TRBV12-3 or TRBV12-4 to TRBJ2-5; no reliable D call. With 3 bases removed from V and 2 bases from J, the gap between germline ends came to 10 bases. The CDR3 totals 14 residues. The CDR3 sequence: CASSFSGIQETQYF. The CDR3 coding sequence is TGTGCCAGCAGTTTTTCAGGAATACAAGAGACCCAGTACTTC.

This clonotype was recorded many times. The V call is TRBV7-9, the J call TRBJ2-1; 7 bases agree with TRBD2. Germline CDR1 SEHNR, CDR2 FQNEAQ (reference sequence). After removal of 0 bases from V and 5 bases from J, the junction contained 4 bases not matched to a gene. The CDR3 contains 15 residues. CDR3 sequence (DNA): TGTGCCAGCAGCTTAGCCCAGCGGGGTAACAATGAGCAGTTCTTC. Translating gives CASSLAQRGNNEQFF.

To note about this clonotype: This clone may be a read error of a much larger clone one base away. The CDR3 reads CASSMGQEAYEQYF. DNA of the CDR3: TGTGCCAGTAGTATGGGTCAGGAAGCCTACGAGCAGTACTTC. The chain uses TRBV19 and TRBJ2-7; D is unresolved. The V and J ends lost 3 bases and 2 bases respectively, with 11 bases between them. CDR3 length: 14 residues. Germline lookup yields CDR1 LNHDA and CDR2 SQIVND (reference sequence).

This clonotype was seen a few times. The V and J genes are TRBV6-5 and TRBJ2-3; D unresolved. The CDR3 sequence is 14 residues long. The germline V and J ends were trimmed by 2 bases and 5 bases, with 11 bases remaining between them. Germline V gives CDR1 MNHEY, CDR2 SVGAGI. The CDR3 coding sequence is TGTGCCAGCAGTTACGGGTCTCCGGGAGATACGCAGTATTTT. Translating it yields CASSYGSPGDTQYF.

This clonotype was seen many times. V and J are TRBV11-3 and TRBJ1-1; no firm D call. The CDR3 covers 13 residues. Germline CDR1 SGHNT, CDR2 YENEEA. Trimming removed 3 bases at V and 4 bases at J, with 9 bases between. CDR3 region: CASSLVPGTEAFF. The CDR3 DNA follows: TGTGCCAGCAGCTTGGTCCCGGGCACTGAAGCTTTCTTT.

Concerning this clonotype itself: Being one base from a much bigger clone, this may be a read error. The chain has TRBV29-1 and TRBJ2-7; tentative D call: TRBD2 (6 bases). CDR3 length: 13 amino acids. Germline-derived CDR1 and CDR2 are SQVTM and ANQGSEA. The CDR3 sequence: CSAGGISSYVQYF. The CDR3 nucleotides read TGCAGCGCCGGAGGGATTAGCTCCTACGTGCAGTACTTC.

This clonotype appeared many times. The chain is built from TRBV12-3 or TRBV12-4 and TRBJ2-5, with unresolved D. The CDR3 is 12 residues long. Trimming left V 5 bases short and J 2 bases short, with 6 bases between. For the CDR3, the DNA is TGTGCCAGCAGTCCTCAACAAGAGACCCAGTACTTC. Translating gives CASSPQQETQYF.

The sample holds many counts of this clonotype. CDR3 loop: CASSYSGRSAGELFF. CDR3 coding DNA: TGTGCCAGCAGTTACAGCGGGCGGTCCGCCGGGGAGCTGTTTTTT. The chain links TRBV6-2 or TRBV6-3 to TRBJ2-2, with D possibly being TRBD2 (6 bases). The CDR3 runs to 15 residues. Germline V gene data show CDR1 as MNHEY and CDR2 as SVGEGT. Trimming pared 2 bases from V and 6 bases from J, leaving 13 bases between.

V and J are TRBV19 and TRBJ1-1; 11 positions agree with TRBD1. The CDR3 has 19 residues. V lost 4 bases and J lost 0; bases outside the gene matches: 13. Looked up from germline, CDR1 is LNHDA and CDR2 is SQIVND (reference sequence). The CDR3 DNA reads as TGTGCCAGTAGTAGAGGACAGGGGGCGACGGTCTGGATGAACACTGAAGCTTTCTTT. Translating it yields CASSRGQGATVWMNTEAFF. The variable domain in full, with the rest retrieved from reference TRBV19 and TRBJ1-1, is DGGITQSPKYLFRKEGQNVTLSCEQNLNHDAMYWYRQDPGQGLRLIYYSQIVNDFQKGDIAEGYSVSREKKESFPLTVTSAQKNPTAFYLCASSRGQGATVWMNTEAFFGQGTRLTVV.

Many counts were recorded for this clonotype. The chain has TRBV12-3 or TRBV12-4 and TRBJ2-3; 9 bases map to TRBD2. CDR3 length: 15 amino acids. V lost 5 bases to trimming and J lost 5 bases; unmatched junction nucleotides: 8. CDR3 residues: CASSVDGSGRDTQYF. DNA of the CDR3: TGTGCCAGCAGTGTCGATGGTAGCGGGAGAGATACGCAGTATTTT.

V and J are TRBV20-1 and TRBJ1-2; 9 bases line up with TRBD1. The length of the CDR3 is 14 residues. The junction had 9 bases not matched to a gene; V was cut back by 6 bases and J by 4 bases. The V gene's germline CDR1 is DFQATT and CDR2 SNEGSKA (reference sequence). CDR3 region: CSARDRDKVYGYTF. CDR3 coding DNA: TGCAGTGCCAGGGACAGGGATAAGGTCTATGGCTACACCTTC.

In this sample, this clonotype turned up many times. One junction end disagrees with the germline gene, perhaps due to a read error. The V call is TRBV20-1, the J call TRBJ2-3; possible D gene TRBD1, 7 bases. CDR3 length: 11 residues. The germline CDR1 and CDR2 sequences are DFQATT and SNEGSKA (reference sequence). CDR3 nucleotide sequence: TGCAGTGCTAGGCGGGACAGTCGGAGGAATTTT. It is translated as CSARRDSRRNF.

On this clonotype: One end of the junction fails to match germline, which may point to a read error. This chain connects TRBV4-3 to TRBJ2-7, with 8 bases fitting TRBD1. Germline CDR1 and CDR2: LGHNA and YSLEER. The CDR3 runs to 14 residues. Here the CDR3 reads CASSLGQGAYVQYF. CDR3 nucleotide sequence: TGCGCCAGCAGCTTAGGCCAGGGGGCCTACGTGCAGTACTTC.

The chain combines TRBV15 with TRBJ2-3; 13 bases fit TRBD2. Germline V CDR1 and CDR2: LNHNV, YYDKDF (reference sequence). The CDR3 runs to 16 residues. The V and J ends lost 7 bases and 2 bases, in that order; junction bases with no gene match: 6. The CDR3 region is CATTLGLAGNTDTQYF. The CDR3 DNA reads TGTGCCACCACCTTGGGACTAGCGGGGAACACAGATACGCAGTATTTT.

This clonotype was recorded many times. The chain recombines TRBV12-3 or TRBV12-4 with TRBJ2-3; D could derive from TRBD1 or TRBD2 (5 bases each). Trimming took 6 bases from V and 2 from J, leaving 12 bases between them. This CDR3 contains 14 residues. The CDR3: CASSLTGPTDTQYF. The CDR3 coding sequence is TGTGCCAGCAGCCTAACGGGGCCCACAGATACGCAGTATTTT.

With respect to this clonotype: A much larger clone differs by one base, so this may be a read error. This chain connects TRBV5-6 to TRBJ2-7; possibly TRBD1 or TRBD2 for D (5 bases each). The germline gives CDR1 SGHDT, CDR2 YYEEEE. This CDR3 region has 15 residues. CDR3 amino acids: CAGSLGDPWSYEQYF. CDR3 nucleotide sequence: TGTGCCGGCAGCTTGGGGGATCCATGGTCCTACGAGCAGTACTTC.

This clonotype was seen many times. V gene TRBV7-9 combines with J gene TRBJ2-7; 7 bases line up with TRBD1. Germline-derived CDR1 and CDR2 are SEHNR and FQNEAQ (reference sequence). The V and J ends lost 5 bases and 2 bases, in that order; junction bases with no gene match: 3. This CDR3 comprises 13 residues. The CDR3 is CASSEDRTYEQYF. The CDR3, as DNA: TGTGCCAGCAGCGAGGACAGGACCTACGAGCAGTACTTC.